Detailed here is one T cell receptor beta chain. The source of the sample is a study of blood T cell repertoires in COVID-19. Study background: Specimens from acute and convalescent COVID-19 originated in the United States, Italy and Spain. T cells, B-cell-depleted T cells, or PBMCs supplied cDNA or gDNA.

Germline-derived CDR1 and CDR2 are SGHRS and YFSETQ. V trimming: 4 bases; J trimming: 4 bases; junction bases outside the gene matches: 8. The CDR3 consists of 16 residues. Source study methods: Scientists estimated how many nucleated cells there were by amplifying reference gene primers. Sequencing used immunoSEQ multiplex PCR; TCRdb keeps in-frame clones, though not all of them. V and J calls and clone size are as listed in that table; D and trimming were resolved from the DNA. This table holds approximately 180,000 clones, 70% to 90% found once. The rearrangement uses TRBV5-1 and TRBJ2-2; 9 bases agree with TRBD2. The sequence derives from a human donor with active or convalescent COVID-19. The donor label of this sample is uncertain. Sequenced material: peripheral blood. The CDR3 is CASSRTGLAGTGELFF. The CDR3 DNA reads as TGCGCCAGCAGCCGCACGGGACTAGCCGGCACCGGGGAGCTGTTTTTT. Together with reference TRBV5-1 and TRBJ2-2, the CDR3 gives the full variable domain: KAGVTQTPRYLIKTRGQQVTLSCSPISGHRSVSWYQQTPGQGLQFLFEYFSETQRNKGNFPGRFSGRQFSNSRSEMNVSTLELGDSALYLCASSRTGLAGTGELFFGEGSRLTVL.